The 9 T cell receptor beta chains listed next were all sequenced from one sample in a study of blood T cells in healthy people across ages. Sample-barcoded 5' priming and a J-beta primer mix drove a second PCR of roughly 7 to 11 cycles. TCRdb reprocessed the 5' RACE reads with MiXCR, giving one entry per CDR3 protein. Here the sample spans approximately 830,000 distinct CDR3 sequences, about 62% being singletons. Specimen: blood. The source of these receptors is a man aged 25 to 45 in good health.

This clonotype was detected once. The J gene is TRBJ2-2, the V gene TRBV20-1; D gene uncertain. Germline CDR1 is DFQATT and CDR2 is SNEGSKA (reference sequence). The germline V and J ends were trimmed by 3 bases and 3 bases, with 8 bases remaining between them. This CDR3 contains 13 residues. The chain's CDR3 is CSARSGYTGELFF. In DNA, the CDR3 is TGCAGTGCTAGGTCCGGTTACACCGGGGAGCTGTTTTTT.

This CDR3 is CASSVFSSYNSPLHF. The DNA of the CDR3 is TGTGCCAGCAGTGTTTTTAGCTCCTATAATTCACCCCTCCACTTT. The chain carries TRBV12-3 or TRBV12-4 and TRBJ1-6; D uncertain. Between the trimmed V and J ends, which lost 5 bases and 0 bases, there was a span of 8 bases. The length of the CDR3 is 15 residues.

The gene calls are TRBV29-1 and TRBJ2-3; D not certain. This CDR3 contains 15 residues. Germline V gene lookup returns CDR1 SQVTM and CDR2 ANQGSEA. Between the trimmed V and J ends, which lost 0 bases and 0 bases, there was a span of 10 bases. The CDR3 loop is CSVEDREGSTDTQYF. The CDR3 coding sequence is TGCAGCGTTGAAGATCGTGAAGGGAGCACAGATACGCAGTATTTT.

J is TRBJ2-5 and V is TRBV24-1; D is possibly TRBD1 (5 bases). The J call could be wrong; TRBJ2-7 is a better fit for the DNA end. This CDR3 region has 13 residues. Germline V gene lookup returns CDR1 KGHDR and CDR2 SFDVKD. CDR3 protein: CATSGVGLHEQYF. The CDR3 nucleotides read TGTGCCACCAGTGGGGTGGGGCTCCACGAGCAGTACTTC.

This chain links TRBV6-5 with TRBJ2-1; the match to TRBD2 covers 7 bases. This CDR3 has 15 residues. The V gene's germline CDR1 is MNHEY and CDR2 SVGAGI. J lost 2 bases, V lost 8 bases, and 9 bases had no gene match. This chain's CDR3 is CASSYSGDTYNEQFF. The DNA for the CDR3 is TGTGCCAGCTCCTACAGCGGGGATACCTACAATGAGCAGTTCTTC.

Of note for this clonotype: Lacking the conserved final phenylalanine or tryptophan, this CDR3 likely reflects a read error. The chain recombines TRBV12-3 or TRBV12-4 with TRBJ2-6; D ambiguous. The V end lost 2 bases, the J end lost 1 base, and 3 bases lay between the germline ends. This CDR3 has 14 amino acids. CDR3 residues: CASSLTSGANVLTS. CDR3 bases: TGTGCCAGCAGTTTAACTTCTGGGGCCAACGTCCTGACTTCC.

The table lists this clonotype with a few counts. The rearrangement joins TRBV29-1 to TRBJ2-7; no reliable D call. CDR3 size: 15 residues. Germline V CDR1 and CDR2: SQVTM, ANQGSEA. V lost 0 bases and J lost 1, with 13 bases in between. The CDR3 nucleotides read TGCAGCGTTGAAGATTCGGTCAGCGAGTCCTACGAGCAGTACTTC. It encodes CSVEDSVSESYEQYF.

The chain combines TRBV4-3 with TRBJ2-6; no definite D call. Between the trimmed V and J ends, which lost 4 bases and 0 bases, there was a span of 10 bases. This CDR3 region has 16 residues. Germline V lookup: CDR1 LGHNA, CDR2 YSLEER. CDR3 region: CASSPHSISGANVLTF. DNA for the CDR3: TGCGCCAGCAGCCCCCATTCGATCTCTGGGGCCAACGTCCTGACTTTC.

The chain combines TRBV6-2 or TRBV6-3 with TRBJ2-3, with 7 bases aligning to TRBD1. CDR3 size: 16 residues. Trimming took 6 bases from V and 1 from J; bases not matched to a gene: 10. The germline V gene encodes CDR1 MNHEY and CDR2 SVGEGT. The CDR3 DNA sequence: TGTGCCAGCAGACACAGACAGGGTTTCGGCACAGATACGCAGTATTTT. Its translation is CASRHRQGFGTDTQYF.